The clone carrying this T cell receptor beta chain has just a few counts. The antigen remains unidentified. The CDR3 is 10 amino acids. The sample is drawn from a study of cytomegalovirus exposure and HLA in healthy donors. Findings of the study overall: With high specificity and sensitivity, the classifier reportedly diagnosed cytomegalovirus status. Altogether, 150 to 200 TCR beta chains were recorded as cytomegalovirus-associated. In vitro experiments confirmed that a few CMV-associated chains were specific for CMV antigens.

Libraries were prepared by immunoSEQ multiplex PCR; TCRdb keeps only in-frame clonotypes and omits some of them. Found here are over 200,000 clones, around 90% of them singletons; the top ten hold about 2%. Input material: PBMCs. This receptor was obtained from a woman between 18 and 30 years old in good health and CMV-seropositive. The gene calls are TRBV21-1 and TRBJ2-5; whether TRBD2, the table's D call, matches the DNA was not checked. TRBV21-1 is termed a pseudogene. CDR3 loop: CASTVGGQYF. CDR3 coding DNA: TGTGCCAGCACCGTGGGGGGCCAGTACTTC.